This TCR beta chain was obtained from a study of T-cell reconstitution after alpha-beta-depleted transplantation in children. Preparation of the TCRbeta library was carried out with unique molecular identifiers. TCRdb processed the PCR reads anew with MiXCR; each CDR3 protein has one entry. The data contain some 500,000 distinct CDR3 sequences, roughly 33% of them singletons. The length of the CDR3 is 14 residues. Germline V CDR1 and CDR2: SGHTA, FQGNSA. V was trimmed by 8 bases and J by 5 bases, leaving 18 bases between them. The material was PBMCs from the stem cell graft donor, obtained from the stem cell graft. The chain employs TRBV7-2 and TRBJ2-5; D could derive from TRBD1 or TRBD2 (6 bases each). This TCR came from a human donor who donated a stem cell graft to a child with aplastic anemia. CDR3 sequence: CASQERAGVETQYF. The CDR3 bases are TGTGCCAGCCAAGAGCGGGCAGGGGTGGAGACCCAGTACTTC.